Given below is one TCR beta chain in context. Antigen unknown. Germline V gene sequence: CDR1 LNHDA, CDR2 SQIVND (reference sequence). The CDR3 length is 14 residues. The V gene lost 2 bases and the J gene lost 0 bases, with 6 bases spanning the gap. These data originate in a study of cytomegalovirus exposure and HLA in healthy donors. Study context: Earlier work reported roughly 120 million unique TCR beta sequences from 180 million or so T cells. Findings and limits, study-wide: There were a few CMV-associated chains whose specificity for CMV antigens was confirmed in vitro. Near-uniform donor sequencing depth was presumed by presence/absence analyses.

The study ran its PCR with 60 Vbeta and 13 Jbeta primers. TCRdb keeps only in-frame clones here, not all; method: immunoSEQ multiplex PCR. The data hold under 140,000 clones, with 80% observed a single time. The sequencing sample was made of PBMCs. This chain connects TRBV19 to TRBJ2-3; D might be TRBD2 (6 bases). The TCR originated in an older woman in good health and CMV-seropositive. The CDR3 sequence is CASSISGSTDTQYF. The CDR3, as DNA: TGTGCCAGTAGTATAAGCGGGAGCACAGATACGCAGTATTTT.